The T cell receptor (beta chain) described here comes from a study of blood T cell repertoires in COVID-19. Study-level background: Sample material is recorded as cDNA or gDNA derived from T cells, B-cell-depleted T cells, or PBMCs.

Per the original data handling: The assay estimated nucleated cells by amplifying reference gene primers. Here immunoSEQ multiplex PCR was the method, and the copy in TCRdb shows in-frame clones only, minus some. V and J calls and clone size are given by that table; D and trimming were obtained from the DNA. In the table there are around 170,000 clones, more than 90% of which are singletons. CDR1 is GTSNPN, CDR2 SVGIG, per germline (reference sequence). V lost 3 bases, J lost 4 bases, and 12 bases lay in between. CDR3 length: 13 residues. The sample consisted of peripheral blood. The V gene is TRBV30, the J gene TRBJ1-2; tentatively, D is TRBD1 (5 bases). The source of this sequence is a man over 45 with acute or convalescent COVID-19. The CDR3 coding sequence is TGTGCCTGGAGGAAGATGGGACTCTATGGCTACACCTTC. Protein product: CAWRKMGLYGYTF.